This T cell receptor (beta chain) came from a study of memory CD4+ T cells and cytomegalovirus serostatus. Original processing methods: After removing out-of-frame reads, 2 million to 2.5 million distinct TCRbeta sequences remained. Only in-frame clones appear in the TCRdb table, and some are missing; sequencing was by immunoSEQ multiplex PCR. V, J and clone size reflect that table, while D and trimming were determined from the DNA. The repertoire holds 35,000 to 45,000 clones, with approximately 80% as singletons. Deletions cut 6 bases from V and 3 bases from J, with 11 bases between. The CDR3 has 13 residues. CDR1 and CDR2 (germline): KGHSH, LQKENI. Study observations and caveats: Suggested: most of the CMV-linked TCR signature lies in CD4+ memory cells.

Concerning this clone: Antigen unknown.

Single viable CD3+CD4+CD8-CD45RO+ cells were sorted as the memory CD4+ T cells. The sequenced sample consisted of memory CD4+ T cells from blood. This chain joins TRBV18 and TRBJ2-5, with D tentatively TRBD1 (6 bases). The source of this sequence is an adult in good health and CMV-seronegative. The CDR3 protein is CASSLGQEETQYF. The CDR3 DNA sequence: TGTGCCAGCTCCCTGGGACAAGAAGAGACCCAGTACTTC.